This entry lists 14 T cell receptor beta chains sequenced from one sample in a study of blood T cell repertoires in COVID-19. Clones were read by immunoSEQ multiplex PCR, and TCRdb kept only the in-frame ones, dropping some. The table records about 340,000 clones, around four fifths of them present only once. Material: peripheral blood. These receptors were collected from a man aged 30 to 39 with active or convalescent COVID-19.

The chain has TRBV10-3 and TRBJ2-5; 8 bases agree with TRBD2. This CDR3 comprises 16 residues. Per germline, CDR1 ENHRY and CDR2 SYGVKD. Trimming at V came to 3 bases and at J to 5 bases, leaving 11 bases not matched to a gene. The DNA of the CDR3 is TGTGCCATCAGTGATCTCTCCGGGAGGGCCCAGGAGACCCAGTACTTC. As protein: CAISDLSGRAQETQYF.

The rearrangement uses TRBV7-2 and TRBJ1-1; D is undetermined. Germline-derived CDR1 and CDR2 are SGHTA and FQGNSA. The ends were cut back, 2 bases at V and 0 bases at J, with 7 bases in the middle. The CDR3 contains 14 residues. The DNA for the CDR3 is TGTGCCAGCAGCTTACTCTTTATGAACACTGAAGCTTTCTTT. Amino acids: CASSLLFMNTEAFF.

The V and J genes are TRBV12-3 or TRBV12-4 and TRBJ2-7; 9 nucleotides agree with TRBD2. This CDR3 is built from 13 residues. J gave up 5 bases and V 4 bases, and 3 bases lay outside the gene matches. Here the CDR3 reads CASSSSGMNEQYF. The CDR3 DNA reads TGTGCCAGCAGTTCTAGCGGGATGAACGAGCAGTACTTC.

The table lists this clone with a count of one. One junction end disagrees with the germline gene, perhaps due to a read error. This chain uses TRBV6-6 with TRBJ2-7; possibly TRBD2 for D (6 bases). The CDR3 totals 11 residues. Germline V CDR1 and CDR2: MNHNY, SVGAGI (reference sequence). Here the CDR3 DNA reads TGTGCCAGCAGTTATGGGAGGACATTCCTCTTC. Translating it yields CASSYGRTFLF.

The chain has TRBV5-1 and TRBJ1-2, with 8 bases identical to TRBD1. V dropped 4 bases and J dropped 6; count of bases not matched to a gene: 11. Germline V CDR1 and CDR2: SGHRS, YFSETQ. This CDR3 is built from 15 residues. CDR3 in DNA: TGCGCCAGCAGCCCGCCCGGACAGGGTTTTAATGGCTACACCTTC. This gives the protein CASSPPGQGFNGYTF. Filled out from reference TRBV5-1 and TRBJ1-2, the complete variable domain reads KAGVTQTPRYLIKTRGQQVTLSCSPISGHRSVSWYQQTPGQGLQFLFEYFSETQRNKGNFPGRFSGRQFSNSRSEMNVSTLELGDSALYLCASSPPGQGFNGYTFGSGTRLTVV.

This chain connects TRBV11-2 to TRBJ1-2, with 10 positions matching TRBD1. Looked up from germline, CDR1 is SGHAT and CDR2 is FQNNGV. Trimming removed 5 bases from V and 1 base from J; junction bases left unmatched: 7. The CDR3 extends over 16 amino acids. For the CDR3, the DNA is TGTGCCAGCAGCCAGTCCCGGACAGGGGGTAACTATGGCTACACCTTC. It specifies CASSQSRTGGNYGYTF.

This clone was seen once. The V gene is TRBV24-1, the J gene TRBJ1-1; 8 bases are a match to TRBD1. CDR1 KGHDR and CDR2 SFDVKD come from the germline V gene. This CDR3 region has 17 residues. V was pared by 5 bases and J by 2 bases, with 12 bases of the junction left unmatched. The chain's CDR3 is CATSGRPGQGQNTEAFF. The CDR3 bases are TGTGCCACCAGTGGCCGCCCCGGACAGGGACAAAACACTGAAGCTTTCTTT.

The V call is TRBV9, the J call TRBJ1-2; possibly TRBD1 for D (5 bases). Trimming pared 0 bases from V and 4 bases from J, leaving 10 bases between. CDR3 size: 14 residues. CDR1 SGDLS and CDR2 YYNGEE come from the germline V gene. The CDR3 spells CASSVGGVAYGYTF. The DNA for the CDR3 is TGTGCCAGCAGCGTAGGGGGGGTTGCCTATGGCTACACCTTC. Variable domain in full (rest from reference TRBV9 and TRBJ1-2): DSGVTQTPKHLITATGQRVTLRCSPRSGDLSVYWYQQSLDQGLQFLIQYYNGEERAKGNILERFSAQQFPDLHSELNLSSLELGDSALYFCASSVGGVAYGYTFGSGTRLTVV.

V and J are TRBV16 and TRBJ1-6, with D maybe TRBD1 (5 bases). The CDR3 runs 14 residues. The V gene's germline CDR1 is KGHSY and CDR2 FQNENV. Trimming removed 2 bases at V and 14 bases at J, with 16 bases between. For the CDR3, the DNA is TGTGCCAGCAGCCAAGGGACTGGCGGGGTGGCCCTCCACTTT. As protein: CASSQGTGGVALHF.

The CDR3 DNA is TGTGCCAGTAGCCCCAGGGGGACCCTACCCAATCAGCCCCAGCATTTT. Its translation is CASSPRGTLPNQPQHF. The genes are TRBV19 and TRBJ1-5; 7 bases are shared with TRBD1. With V trimmed by 6 bases and J by 3 bases, 11 bases remained unmatched. Germline V gives CDR1 LNHDA, CDR2 SQIVND (reference sequence). CDR3 size: 16 residues.

This sequence joins TRBV4-3 and TRBJ2-4; tentative D call: TRBD2 (6 bases). V lost 3 bases to trimming and J lost 0 bases, with 18 bases between them. CDR3 length equals 18 residues. Germline loops: CDR1 LGHNA, CDR2 YSLEER. For the CDR3, the DNA is TGCGCCAGCAGCCAGAATCTGATAGCGGAACTAGCCAAAAACATTCAGTACTTC. It specifies CASSQNLIAELAKNIQYF.

CDR3 loop: CASSLAGGSYEQYF. The CDR3 DNA reads TGTGCCAGCAGCTTGGCGGGAGGTTCCTACGAGCAGTACTTC. The chain links TRBV7-9 to TRBJ2-7; TRBD2 agrees at 8 bases. Germline assignment: CDR1 SEHNR and CDR2 FQNEAQ (reference sequence). CDR3 length: 14 residues. With V trimmed by 3 bases and J by 1 base, 2 bases remained unmatched.

The chain joins TRBV7-9 to TRBJ2-7; 7 bases fit TRBD1. Germline-derived CDR1 and CDR2 are SEHNR and FQNEAQ (reference sequence). The J segment lost 1 base and the V segment lost 5 bases, leaving 8 bases of the junction unmatched. CDR3 length: 15 amino acids. CDR3 coding DNA: TGTGCCAGCAGCCGATTACAGGGGACGTCCTACGAGCAGTACTTC. Translation gives CASSRLQGTSYEQYF. The whole variable domain, remainder taken from reference TRBV7-9 and TRBJ2-7, is DTGVSQNPRHKITKRGQNVTFRCDPISEHNRLYWYRQTLGQGPEFLTYFQNEAQLEKSRLLSDRFSAERPKGSFSTLEIQRTEQGDSAMYLCASSRLQGTSYEQYFGPGTRLTVT.

The chain carries TRBV28 and TRBJ2-3; no definite D call. Germline V gene sequence: CDR1 MDHEN, CDR2 SYDVKM. Trimming took 4 bases from V and 8 from J, leaving 19 bases between them. This CDR3 is 15 amino acids long. CDR3 DNA: TGTGCCAGCAGTTCTAGACTCCCACCCGAAGGTACGCAGTATTTT. Translating gives CASSSRLPPEGTQYF.